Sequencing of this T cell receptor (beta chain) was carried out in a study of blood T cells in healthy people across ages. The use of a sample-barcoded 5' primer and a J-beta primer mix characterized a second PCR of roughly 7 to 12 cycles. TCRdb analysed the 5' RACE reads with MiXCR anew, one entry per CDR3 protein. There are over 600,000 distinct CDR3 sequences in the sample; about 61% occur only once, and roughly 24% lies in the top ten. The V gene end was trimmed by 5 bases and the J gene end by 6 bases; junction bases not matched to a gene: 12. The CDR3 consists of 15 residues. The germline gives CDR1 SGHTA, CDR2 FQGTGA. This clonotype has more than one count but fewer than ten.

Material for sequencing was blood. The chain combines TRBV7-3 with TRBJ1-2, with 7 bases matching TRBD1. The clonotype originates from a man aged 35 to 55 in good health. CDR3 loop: CASSPEGTGDHGYTF. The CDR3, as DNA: TGTGCCAGCAGCCCCGAGGGCACAGGGGATCATGGCTACACCTTC.